The clone carrying this T cell receptor beta chain was seen a few times. Its antigen remains unidentified. This entry is derived from a study of beta chain features in type 1 diabetes. Study-level points and caveats: Within each of all four CD4+ subsets, Type 1 diabetes patients had TCRB CDR3s that were moderately but significantly shorter. Any HLA effect on TCRB rearrangement was left unresolved by small sub-analyses.

TCRB transcripts that were expressed got sequenced, as all of the isolated RNA had been reverse transcribed. Naive, central memory and regulatory T cell samples yielded around 3.3 million reads on average. The assay was immunoSEQ multiplex PCR, and TCRdb's table has in-frame clones only and misses some. The sample shows around 690,000 clones, 12% of them seen only once. Germline values: CDR1 PRHDT, CDR2 FYEKMQ (reference sequence). This CDR3 is 13 amino acids long. The ends were cut back, 5 bases at V and 5 bases at J, with 12 bases in the middle. The collection from each donor was one heparinised blood draw averaging roughly 110 mL. Central memory, naive, regulatory and stem cell-like memory CD4+ cells were sorted by CD45RO/CCR7/CD25/CD127/CD95/CD27.

The chain employs TRBV13 and TRBJ2-5; D uncertain. The clonotype comes from a man aged 30-40 years with type 1 diabetes. Sequencing used naive CD4+ T cells from blood. CDR3 DNA sequence: TGTGCCAGCAGCCAATTCGGGCTGGAGACCCAGTACTTC. The encoded protein is CASSQFGLETQYF.